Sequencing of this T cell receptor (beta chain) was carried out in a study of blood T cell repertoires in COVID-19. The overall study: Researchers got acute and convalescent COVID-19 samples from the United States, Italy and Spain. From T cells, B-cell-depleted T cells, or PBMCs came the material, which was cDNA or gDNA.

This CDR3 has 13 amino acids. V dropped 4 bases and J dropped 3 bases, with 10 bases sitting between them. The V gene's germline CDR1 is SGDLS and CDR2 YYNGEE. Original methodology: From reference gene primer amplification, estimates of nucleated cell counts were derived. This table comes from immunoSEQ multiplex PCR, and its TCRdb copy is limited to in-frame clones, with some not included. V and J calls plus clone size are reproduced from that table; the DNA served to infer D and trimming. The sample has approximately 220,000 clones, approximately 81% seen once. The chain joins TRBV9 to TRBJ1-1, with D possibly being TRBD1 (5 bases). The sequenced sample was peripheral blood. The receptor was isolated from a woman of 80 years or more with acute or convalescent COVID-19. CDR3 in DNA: TGTGCCAGCAGCCAGGGCCTGGACACTGAAGCTTTCTTT. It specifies CASSQGLDTEAFF.